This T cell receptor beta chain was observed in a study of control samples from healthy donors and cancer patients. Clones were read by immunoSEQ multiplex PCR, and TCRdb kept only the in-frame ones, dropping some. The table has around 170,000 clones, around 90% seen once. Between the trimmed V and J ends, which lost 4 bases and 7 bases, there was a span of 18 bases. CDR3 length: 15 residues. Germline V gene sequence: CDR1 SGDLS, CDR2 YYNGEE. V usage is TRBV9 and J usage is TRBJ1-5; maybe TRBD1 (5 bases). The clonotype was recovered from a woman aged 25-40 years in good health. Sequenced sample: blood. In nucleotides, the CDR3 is TGTGCCAGCAGCCTCCGGGGGGTGGATATCCAGCCCCAGCATTTT. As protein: CASSLRGVDIQPQHF.